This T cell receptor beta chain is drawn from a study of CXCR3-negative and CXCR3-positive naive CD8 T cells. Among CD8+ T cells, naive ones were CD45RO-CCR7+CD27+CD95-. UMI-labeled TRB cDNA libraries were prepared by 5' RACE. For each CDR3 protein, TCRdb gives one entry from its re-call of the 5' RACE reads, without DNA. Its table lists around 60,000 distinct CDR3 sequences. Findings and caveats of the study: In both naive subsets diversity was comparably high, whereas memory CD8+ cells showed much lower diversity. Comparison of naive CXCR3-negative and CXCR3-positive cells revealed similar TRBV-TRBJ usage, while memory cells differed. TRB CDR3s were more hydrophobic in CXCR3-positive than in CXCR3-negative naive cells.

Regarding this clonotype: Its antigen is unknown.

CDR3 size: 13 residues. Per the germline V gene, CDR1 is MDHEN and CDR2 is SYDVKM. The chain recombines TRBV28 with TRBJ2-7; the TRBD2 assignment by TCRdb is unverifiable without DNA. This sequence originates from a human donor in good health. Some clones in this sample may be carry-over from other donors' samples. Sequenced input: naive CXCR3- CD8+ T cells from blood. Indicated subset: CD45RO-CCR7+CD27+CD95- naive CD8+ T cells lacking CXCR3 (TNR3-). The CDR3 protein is CASRISGGYEQYF.